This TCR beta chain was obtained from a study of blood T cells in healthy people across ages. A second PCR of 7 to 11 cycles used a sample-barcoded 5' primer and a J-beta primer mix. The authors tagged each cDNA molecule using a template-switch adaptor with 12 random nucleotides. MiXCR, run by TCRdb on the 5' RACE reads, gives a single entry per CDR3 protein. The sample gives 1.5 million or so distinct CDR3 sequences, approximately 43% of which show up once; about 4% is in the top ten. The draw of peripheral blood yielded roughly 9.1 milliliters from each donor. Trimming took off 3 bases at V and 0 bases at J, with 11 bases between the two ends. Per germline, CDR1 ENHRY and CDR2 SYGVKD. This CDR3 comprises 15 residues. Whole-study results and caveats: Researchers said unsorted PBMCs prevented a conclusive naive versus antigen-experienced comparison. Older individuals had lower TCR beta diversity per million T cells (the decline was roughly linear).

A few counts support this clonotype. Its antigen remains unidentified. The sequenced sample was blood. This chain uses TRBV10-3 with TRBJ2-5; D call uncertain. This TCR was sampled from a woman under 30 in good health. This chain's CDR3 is CAISEGFGYQETQYF. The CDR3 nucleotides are TGTGCCATCAGTGAAGGTTTTGGGTACCAAGAGACCCAGTACTTC.